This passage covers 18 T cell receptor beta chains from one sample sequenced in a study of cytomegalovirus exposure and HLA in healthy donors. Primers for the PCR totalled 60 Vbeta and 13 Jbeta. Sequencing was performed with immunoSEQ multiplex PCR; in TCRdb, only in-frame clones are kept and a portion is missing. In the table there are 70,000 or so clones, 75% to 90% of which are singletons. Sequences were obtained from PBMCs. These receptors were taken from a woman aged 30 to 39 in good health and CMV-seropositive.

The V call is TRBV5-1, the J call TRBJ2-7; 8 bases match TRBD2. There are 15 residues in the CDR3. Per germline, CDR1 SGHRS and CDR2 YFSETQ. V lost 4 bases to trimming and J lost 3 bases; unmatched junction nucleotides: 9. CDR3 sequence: CASSPGGGTVYEQYF. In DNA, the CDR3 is TGCGCCAGCAGCCCCGGGGGGGGGACTGTCTACGAGCAGTACTTC. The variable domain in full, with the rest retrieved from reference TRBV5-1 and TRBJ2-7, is KAGVTQTPRYLIKTRGQQVTLSCSPISGHRSVSWYQQTPGQGLQFLFEYFSETQRNKGNFPGRFSGRQFSNSRSEMNVSTLELGDSALYLCASSPGGGTVYEQYFGPGTRLTVT.

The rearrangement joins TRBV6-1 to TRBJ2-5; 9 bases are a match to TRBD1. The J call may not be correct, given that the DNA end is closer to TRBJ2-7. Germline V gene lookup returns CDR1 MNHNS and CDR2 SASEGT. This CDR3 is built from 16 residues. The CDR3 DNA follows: TGTGCCAGCAGTGAATCATCCGGGACAGGGATCTACGAGCAGTACTTC. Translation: CASSESSGTGIYEQYF.

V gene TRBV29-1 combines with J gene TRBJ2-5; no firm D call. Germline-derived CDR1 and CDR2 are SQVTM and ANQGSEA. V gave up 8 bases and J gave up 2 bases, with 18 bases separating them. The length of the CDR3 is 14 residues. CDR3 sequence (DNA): TGCAGCCTCCTCGGCGGAAGAACTCAAGAGACCCAGTACTTC. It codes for CSLLGGRTQETQYF.

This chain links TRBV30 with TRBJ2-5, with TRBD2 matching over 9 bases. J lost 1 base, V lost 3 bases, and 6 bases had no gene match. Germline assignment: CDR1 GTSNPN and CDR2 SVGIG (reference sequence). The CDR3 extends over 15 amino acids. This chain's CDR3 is CAWRGGSGSQETQYF. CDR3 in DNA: TGTGCCTGGAGAGGAGGTAGCGGGAGCCAAGAGACCCAGTACTTC.

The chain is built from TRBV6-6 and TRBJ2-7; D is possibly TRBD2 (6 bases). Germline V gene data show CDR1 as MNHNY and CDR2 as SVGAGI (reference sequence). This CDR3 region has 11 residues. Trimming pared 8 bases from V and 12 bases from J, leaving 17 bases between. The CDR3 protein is CASRLREERYF. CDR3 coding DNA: TGTGCCAGCCGATTGAGGGAGGAACGGTACTTC.

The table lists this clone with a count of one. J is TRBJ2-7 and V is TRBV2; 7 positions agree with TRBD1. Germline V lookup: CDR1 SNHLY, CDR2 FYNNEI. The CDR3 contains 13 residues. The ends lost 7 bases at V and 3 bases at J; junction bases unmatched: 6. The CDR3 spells CASTPGTDYEQYF. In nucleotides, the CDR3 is TGTGCCAGCACCCCCGGGACAGACTACGAGCAGTACTTC.

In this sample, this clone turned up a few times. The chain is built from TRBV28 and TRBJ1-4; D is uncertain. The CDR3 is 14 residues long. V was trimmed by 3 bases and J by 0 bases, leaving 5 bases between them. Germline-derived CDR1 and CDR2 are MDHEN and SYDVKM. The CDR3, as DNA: TGTGCCAGCAGTTTGGGCGCAACTAATGAAAAACTGTTTTTT. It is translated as CASSLGATNEKLFF.

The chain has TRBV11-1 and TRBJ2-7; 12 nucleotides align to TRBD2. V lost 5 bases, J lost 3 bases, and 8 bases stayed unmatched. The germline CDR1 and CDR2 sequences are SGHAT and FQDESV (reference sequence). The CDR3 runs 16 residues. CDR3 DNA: TGTGCCAGCAGCGCTAAGACTAGCGGGAGTAACTACGAGCAGTACTTC. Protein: CASSAKTSGSNYEQYF.

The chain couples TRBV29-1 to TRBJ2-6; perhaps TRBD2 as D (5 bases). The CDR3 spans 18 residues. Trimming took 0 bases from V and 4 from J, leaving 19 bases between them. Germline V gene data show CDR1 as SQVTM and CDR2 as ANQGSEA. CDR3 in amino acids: CSVEDLRRSRGGANVLTF. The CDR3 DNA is TGCAGCGTTGAAGACCTTCGGAGGTCCCGTGGGGGGGCCAACGTCCTGACTTTC.

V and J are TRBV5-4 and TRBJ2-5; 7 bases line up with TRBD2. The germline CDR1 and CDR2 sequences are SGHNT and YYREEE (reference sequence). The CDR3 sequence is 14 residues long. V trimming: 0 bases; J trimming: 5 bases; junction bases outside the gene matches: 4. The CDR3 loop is CASSLGGGVETQYF. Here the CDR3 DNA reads TGTGCCAGCAGCTTGGGGGGGGGAGTTGAGACCCAGTACTTC.

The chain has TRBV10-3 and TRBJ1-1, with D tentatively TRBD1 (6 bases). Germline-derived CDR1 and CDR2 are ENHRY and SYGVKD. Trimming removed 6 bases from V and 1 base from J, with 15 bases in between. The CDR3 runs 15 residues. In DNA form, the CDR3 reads TGTGCCATCAGGGAGACAGGTTATGGGAACACTGAAGCTTTCTTT. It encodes CAIRETGYGNTEAFF.

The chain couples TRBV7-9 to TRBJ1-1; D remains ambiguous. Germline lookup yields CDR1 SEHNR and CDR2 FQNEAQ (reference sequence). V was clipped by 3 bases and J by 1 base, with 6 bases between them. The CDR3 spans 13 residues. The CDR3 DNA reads TGTGCCAGCAGCTTCGGGAAGAACACTGAAGCTTTCTTT. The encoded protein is CASSFGKNTEAFF.

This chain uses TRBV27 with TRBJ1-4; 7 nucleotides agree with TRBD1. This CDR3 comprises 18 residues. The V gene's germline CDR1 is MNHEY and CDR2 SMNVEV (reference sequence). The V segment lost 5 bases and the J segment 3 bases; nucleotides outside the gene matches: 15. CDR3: CASSRFMGTEGANEKLFF. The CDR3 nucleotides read TGTGCCAGCAGTCGTTTTATGGGGACAGAAGGAGCTAATGAAAAACTGTTTTTT.

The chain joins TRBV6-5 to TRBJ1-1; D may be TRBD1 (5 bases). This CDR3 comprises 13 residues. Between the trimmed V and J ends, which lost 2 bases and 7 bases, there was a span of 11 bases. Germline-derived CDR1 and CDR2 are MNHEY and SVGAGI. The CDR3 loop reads CASSYNRQNEAFF. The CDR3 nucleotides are TGTGCCAGCAGTTACAACCGACAGAATGAAGCTTTCTTT.

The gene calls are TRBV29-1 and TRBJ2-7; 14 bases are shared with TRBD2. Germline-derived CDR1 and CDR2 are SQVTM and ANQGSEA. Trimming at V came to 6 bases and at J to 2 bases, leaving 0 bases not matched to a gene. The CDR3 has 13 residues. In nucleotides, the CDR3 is TGCAGCGTGACTAGCGGGAGGGCCTACGAGCAGTACTTC. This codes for CSVTSGRAYEQYF.

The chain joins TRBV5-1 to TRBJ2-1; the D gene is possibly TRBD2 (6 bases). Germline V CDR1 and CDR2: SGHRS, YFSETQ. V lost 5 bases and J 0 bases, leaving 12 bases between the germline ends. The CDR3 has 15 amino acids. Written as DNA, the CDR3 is TGCGCCAGCAGGGCGGTCGGGGGCTCCTACAATGAGCAGTTCTTC. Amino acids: CASRAVGGSYNEQFF.

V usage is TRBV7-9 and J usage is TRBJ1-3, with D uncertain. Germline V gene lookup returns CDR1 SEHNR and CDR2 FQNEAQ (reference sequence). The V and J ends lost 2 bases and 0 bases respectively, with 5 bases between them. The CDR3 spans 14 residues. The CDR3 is CASSLSVSGNTIYF. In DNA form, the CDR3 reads TGTGCCAGCAGCTTATCGGTCTCTGGAAACACCATATATTTT.

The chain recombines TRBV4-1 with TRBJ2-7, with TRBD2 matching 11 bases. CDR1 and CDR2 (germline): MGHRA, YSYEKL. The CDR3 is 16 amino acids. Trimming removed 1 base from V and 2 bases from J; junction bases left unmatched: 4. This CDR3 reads CASSQAGSGRAYEQYF. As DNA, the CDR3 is TGCGCCAGCAGCCAAGCTGGTAGCGGGAGGGCCTACGAGCAGTACTTC.